Presented here are 22 T cell receptor beta chains from one specimen sequenced in a study of T cells after yellow fever vaccination. A single record per CDR3 protein comes from TCRdb applying MiXCR to the 5' RACE reads. The data show 300,000 to 400,000 distinct CDR3 sequences, approximately 13% seen once. Sequenced material: CD4+ T cells sorted from PBMCs, taken 15 days after the yellow fever booster vaccination. All receptors derive from a man younger than 35 who received the YFV17D yellow fever vaccine.

The chain employs TRBV5-4 and TRBJ1-1; 7 bases are a match to TRBD1. The CDR3 is made up of 15 amino acids. From germline, CDR1 is SGHNT and CDR2 YYREEE (reference sequence). Trimming cost V 4 bases and J 2 bases; bases outside gene matches: 8. CDR3: CASSERTGENTEAFF. For the CDR3, the DNA is TGTGCCAGCAGCGAAAGGACAGGTGAAAACACTGAAGCTTTCTTT.

There are a few counts of this clonotype. V is TRBV7-2 and J is TRBJ2-7; no definite D call. Germline lookup yields CDR1 SGHTA and CDR2 FQGNSA. This CDR3 region has 14 residues. The V and J ends lost 2 bases and 4 bases respectively, with 12 bases between them. Here the CDR3 DNA reads TGTGCCAGCAGCTTATCTTGGGCCGGATACGAGCAGTACTTC. It specifies CASSLSWAGYEQYF.

This chain connects TRBV30 to TRBJ1-2; D possibly corresponds to TRBD1 (5 bases). Germline V CDR1 and CDR2: GTSNPN, SVGIG (reference sequence). Deletions cut 2 bases from V and 4 bases from J, with 11 bases between. The CDR3 covers 13 residues. Written as DNA, the CDR3 is TGTGCCTGGAGTACAACACAGGTCTATGGCTACACCTTC. Translated: CAWSTTQVYGYTF.

The chain joins TRBV6-4 to TRBJ2-7; D is unclear. The germline V gene has CDR1 MRHNA and CDR2 SNTAGT. The CDR3 consists of 12 residues. The V end lost 2 bases, the J end lost 6 bases, and 8 bases lay between the germline ends. CDR3 sequence reads: CASSDVPCEQYV. Here the CDR3 DNA reads TGTGCCAGCAGTGACGTACCCTGCGAGCAGTACGTC.

This clonotype came up a few times. The chain joins TRBV7-2 to TRBJ2-3; D is unresolved. The CDR3 sequence is 14 residues long. Germline CDR1 and CDR2: SGHTA and FQGNSA. Trimming left V 1 base short and J 2 bases short, with 7 bases between. CDR3 coding DNA: TGTGCCAGCAGCTTAGATGTGGTCACAGATACGCAGTATTTT. Protein sequence: CASSLDVVTDTQYF.

This clonotype has only a few counts. The chain combines TRBV9 with TRBJ2-5; D gene uncertain. Germline lookup yields CDR1 SGDLS and CDR2 YYNGEE. V dropped 0 bases and J dropped 7 bases, with 4 bases sitting between them. This CDR3 spans 11 amino acids. The CDR3 loop reads CASSVGGTQYF. CDR3 bases: TGTGCCAGCAGCGTAGGAGGGACCCAGTACTTC.

This clonotype was observed a handful of times. This chain links TRBV20-1 with TRBJ2-7; 8 nucleotides agree with TRBD1. The length of the CDR3 is 13 residues. The germline V gene has CDR1 DFQATT and CDR2 SNEGSKA (reference sequence). V was pared by 1 base and J by 2 bases, with 1 base of the junction left unmatched. CDR3 sequence reads: CSARARGPYEQYF. The CDR3 DNA reads as TGCAGTGCTAGAGCCAGGGGGCCCTACGAGCAGTACTTC.

The gene calls are TRBV7-9 and TRBJ2-7, with D perhaps matching TRBD1 or TRBD2 (5 bases each). Germline CDR1 SEHNR, CDR2 FQNEAQ (reference sequence). Trimming left V 5 bases short and J 2 bases short, with 10 bases between. This CDR3 region has 13 residues. In DNA form, the CDR3 reads TGTGCCAGCAGCGGTGGGACGACCTACGAGCAGTACGTC. Protein sequence: CASSGGTTYEQYV.

This clonotype turned up a few times. The rearrangement uses TRBV28 and TRBJ1-4, with TRBD1 matching 9 bases. The V segment lost 6 bases and the J segment 3 bases; nucleotides outside the gene matches: 11. This CDR3 has 17 residues. CDR1 MDHEN and CDR2 SYDVKM come from the germline V gene. The CDR3 sequence is CASRQPGQGISNEKLFF. In DNA form, the CDR3 reads TGTGCCAGCAGACAACCGGGACAGGGAATCTCTAATGAAAAACTGTTTTTT.

The chain joins TRBV18 to TRBJ2-3; D perhaps matches TRBD1 (5 bases). V was pared by 6 bases and J by 4 bases, with 17 bases between. The CDR3 length is 15 residues. CDR1 and CDR2 (germline): KGHSH, LQKENI. The CDR3 DNA follows: TGTGCCAGCTCCCTACAGGAAGGGGCCGCAGATACGCAGTATTTT. This codes for CASSLQEGAADTQYF.

V gene TRBV7-2 combines with J gene TRBJ2-5; possibly TRBD2 for D (6 bases). Germline loops: CDR1 SGHTA, CDR2 FQGNSA. This CDR3 region has 12 residues. Trimming removed 3 bases at V and 7 bases at J, with 9 bases between. The CDR3 sequence is CASSFPGGTQYF. CDR3 nucleotides: TGTGCCAGCAGCTTCCCCGGGGGGACCCAGTACTTC. The whole variable domain, remainder taken from reference TRBV7-2 and TRBJ2-5, is GAGVSQSPSNKVTEKGKDVELRCDPISGHTALYWYRQSLGQGLEFLIYFQGNSAPDKSGLPSDRFSAERTGGSVSTLTIQRTQQEDSAVYLCASSFPGGTQYFGPGTRLLVL.

This clonotype was observed a handful of times. This rearrangement joins TRBV11-2 to TRBJ1-6, with a tentative D call TRBD1 (5 bases). Looked up from germline, CDR1 is SGHAT and CDR2 is FQNNGV. V was cut by 5 bases and J by 10 bases, with 18 bases left in between. This CDR3 has 15 residues. The DNA for the CDR3 is TGTGCCAGCAGCCTGACGACAGCGGGCCGGTCACCCCTCCACTTT. The encoded protein is CASSLTTAGRSPLHF.

This clonotype has just a few counts. The DNA of the CDR3 is TGTGCCAGCAGCCCAGTCGGGGTCGGGGCCAACGTCCTGACTTTC. Translation gives CASSPVGVGANVLTF. The chain is built from TRBV7-3 and TRBJ2-6; perhaps TRBD2 as D (5 bases). Germline V gene lookup returns CDR1 SGHTA and CDR2 FQGTGA. V was shortened by 5 bases and J by 4 bases, with 12 bases between the two germline ends. The CDR3 spans 15 residues.

This clonotype showed up just a few times. V is TRBV27 and J is TRBJ1-2; 9 bases line up with TRBD1. This CDR3 region has 14 residues. Losses at the gene ends were 6 bases for V and 8 bases for J; bases not matched to a gene: 10. Germline CDR1 is MNHEY and CDR2 is SMNVEV (reference sequence). DNA of the CDR3: TGTGCCAGCAGCCGGGACAGGGTAATTGGCGGCTACACCTTC. Protein product: CASSRDRVIGGYTF.

The chain couples TRBV19 to TRBJ1-1; D is undetermined. The CDR3 sequence is 13 residues long. Germline V gene sequence: CDR1 LNHDA, CDR2 SQIVND (reference sequence). V was shortened by 5 bases and J by 0 bases, with 7 bases between the two germline ends. The CDR3: CASSQQMNTEAFF. In DNA, the CDR3 is TGTGCCAGTAGTCAACAGATGAACACTGAAGCTTTCTTT.

This chain uses TRBV12-3 or TRBV12-4 with TRBJ1-6; no reliable D call. CDR3 length: 13 amino acids. V lost 3 bases to trimming and J lost 11 bases, with 11 bases between them. Written as DNA, the CDR3 is TGTGCCAGCAGTTTCGGGCGGGTTACACCCCTCCACTTT. Amino acids: CASSFGRVTPLHF.

This chain connects TRBV7-2 to TRBJ2-1; TRBD2 agrees at 13 bases. This CDR3 is 15 amino acids long. Germline V gene data show CDR1 as SGHTA and CDR2 as FQGNSA. The J segment lost 9 bases and the V segment lost 5 bases, leaving 7 bases of the junction unmatched. The CDR3 DNA is TGTGCCAGCAGCAGGGCGGGACTAGCGGGGTCTGAGCAGTTCTTC. Translation gives CASSRAGLAGSEQFF.

This clonotype was seen ten or more times. DNA of the CDR3: TGTGCCAGCAGCTTCCAGGGCCATCAGCCCCAGCATTTT. It yields the protein CASSFQGHQPQHF. This chain joins TRBV7-9 and TRBJ1-5; possible D gene TRBD1, 5 bases. The CDR3 is made up of 13 amino acids. V lost 3 bases and J lost 5, with 8 bases in between. CDR1 and CDR2 (germline): SEHNR, FQNEAQ (reference sequence).

V and J are TRBV6-5 and TRBJ1-6, with D perhaps TRBD1 (5 bases). This CDR3 region has 16 residues. The V end was cut by 4 bases, the J end by 0 bases, with 10 bases between. Germline V gene sequence: CDR1 MNHEY, CDR2 SVGAGI. The CDR3 here is CASSLAGGSYNSPLHF. The DNA for the CDR3 is TGTGCCAGCAGTTTAGCCGGGGGCTCCTATAATTCACCCCTCCACTTT.

There are a few counts of this clonotype. The chain employs TRBV6-6 and TRBJ2-7, with a weak D call TRBD1 (5 bases). Germline-derived CDR1 and CDR2 are MNHNY and SVGAGI (reference sequence). The CDR3 runs to 12 residues. Trimming cost V 5 bases and J 4 bases, with 9 bases left between them. Here the CDR3 reads CASSQGWYEQYV. CDR3 in DNA: TGTGCCAGCAGTCAGGGTTGGTACGAGCAGTACGTC.

The chain has TRBV5-1 and TRBJ2-3; D is possibly TRBD1 (6 bases). CDR1 SGHRS and CDR2 YFSETQ come from the germline V gene. This CDR3 has 17 amino acids. The V end lost 1 base, the J end lost 2 bases, and 17 bases lay between the germline ends. The chain's CDR3 is CASSLRVGARSTDTQYF. The CDR3 DNA follows: TGCGCCAGCAGCTTGCGCGTGGGGGCGCGGTCCACAGATACGCAGTATTTT.

This clonotype was found a few times. This chain connects TRBV20-1 to TRBJ2-1, with 9 bases matching TRBD1. V gave up 1 base and J gave up 5 bases; unmatched junction bases: 3. Germline CDR1 is DFQATT and CDR2 is SNEGSKA (reference sequence). CDR3 length equals 14 residues. CDR3 loop: CSARAGTGHNEQFF. In nucleotides, the CDR3 is TGCAGTGCTAGAGCCGGGACAGGGCACAATGAGCAGTTCTTC.